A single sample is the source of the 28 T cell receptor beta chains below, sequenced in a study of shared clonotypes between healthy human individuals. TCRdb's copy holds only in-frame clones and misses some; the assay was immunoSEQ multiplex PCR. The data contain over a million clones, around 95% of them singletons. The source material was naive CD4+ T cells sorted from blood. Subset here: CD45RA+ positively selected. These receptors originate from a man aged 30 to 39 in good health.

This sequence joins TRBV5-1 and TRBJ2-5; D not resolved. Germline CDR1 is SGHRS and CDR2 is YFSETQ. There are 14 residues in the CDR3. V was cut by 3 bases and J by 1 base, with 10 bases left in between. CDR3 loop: CASSSVGLQETQYF. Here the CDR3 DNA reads TGCGCCAGCAGCTCAGTGGGCCTCCAAGAGACCCAGTACTTC.

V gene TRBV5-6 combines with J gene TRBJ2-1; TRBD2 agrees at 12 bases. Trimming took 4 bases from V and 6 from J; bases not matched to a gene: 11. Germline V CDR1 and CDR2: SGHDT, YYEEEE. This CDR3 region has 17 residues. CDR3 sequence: CASSPMTSGSNPNEQFF. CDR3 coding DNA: TGTGCCAGCAGCCCCATGACTAGCGGGAGTAACCCCAATGAGCAGTTCTTC.

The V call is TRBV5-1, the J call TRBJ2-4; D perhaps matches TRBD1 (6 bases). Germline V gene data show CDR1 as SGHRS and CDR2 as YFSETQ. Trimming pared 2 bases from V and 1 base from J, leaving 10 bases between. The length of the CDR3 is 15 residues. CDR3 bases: TGCGCCAGCAGCTTAGGGCAGGGGGCCAAAAACATTCAGTACTTC. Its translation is CASSLGQGAKNIQYF.

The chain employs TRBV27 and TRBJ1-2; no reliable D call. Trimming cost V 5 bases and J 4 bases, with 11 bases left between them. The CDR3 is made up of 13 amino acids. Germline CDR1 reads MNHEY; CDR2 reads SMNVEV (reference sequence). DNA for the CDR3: TGTGCCAGCAGTGCTTCGGCAGGCTATGGCTACACCTTC. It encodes CASSASAGYGYTF.

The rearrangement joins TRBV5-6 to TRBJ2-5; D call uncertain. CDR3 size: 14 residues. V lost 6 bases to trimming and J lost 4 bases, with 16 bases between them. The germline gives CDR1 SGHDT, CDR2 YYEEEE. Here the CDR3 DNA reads TGTGCCAGCATCCCTCGGCCAGGACGAGAGACCCAGTACTTC. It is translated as CASIPRPGRETQYF.

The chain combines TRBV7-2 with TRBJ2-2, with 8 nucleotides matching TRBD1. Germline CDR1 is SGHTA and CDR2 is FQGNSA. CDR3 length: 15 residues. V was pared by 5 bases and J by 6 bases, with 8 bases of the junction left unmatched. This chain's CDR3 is CASSRNRQGPGELFF. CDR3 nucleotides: TGTGCCAGCAGCCGAAATCGACAGGGGCCCGGGGAGCTGTTTTTT.

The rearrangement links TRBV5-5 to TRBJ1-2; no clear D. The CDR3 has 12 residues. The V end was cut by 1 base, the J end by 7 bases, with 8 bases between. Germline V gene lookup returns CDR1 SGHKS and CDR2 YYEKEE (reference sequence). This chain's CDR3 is CASSLISRGYTF. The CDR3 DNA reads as TGTGCCAGCAGCTTGATTAGTCGTGGCTACACCTTC.

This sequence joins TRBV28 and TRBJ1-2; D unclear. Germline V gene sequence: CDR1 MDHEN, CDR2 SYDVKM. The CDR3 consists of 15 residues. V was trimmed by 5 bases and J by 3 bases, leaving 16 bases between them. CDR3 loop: CASSVPAISDYGYTF. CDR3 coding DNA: TGTGCCAGCAGTGTGCCGGCCATTTCTGACTATGGCTACACCTTC.

CDR3 sequence reads: CASSRAGTGDNEQFF. DNA of the CDR3: TGTGCCAGCAGTCGTGCAGGGACAGGGGACAATGAGCAGTTCTTC. This chain connects TRBV5-4 to TRBJ2-1; TRBD1 matches 10 bases. V trimming: 5 bases; J trimming: 5 bases; junction bases outside the gene matches: 7. The CDR3 is 15 residues long. Germline assignment: CDR1 SGHNT and CDR2 YYREEE (reference sequence).

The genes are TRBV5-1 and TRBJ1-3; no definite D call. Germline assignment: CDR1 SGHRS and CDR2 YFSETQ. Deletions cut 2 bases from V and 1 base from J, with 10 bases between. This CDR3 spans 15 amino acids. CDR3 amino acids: CASSLMSRSGNTIYF. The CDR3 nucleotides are TGCGCCAGCAGCTTAATGTCGAGATCTGGAAACACCATATATTTT.

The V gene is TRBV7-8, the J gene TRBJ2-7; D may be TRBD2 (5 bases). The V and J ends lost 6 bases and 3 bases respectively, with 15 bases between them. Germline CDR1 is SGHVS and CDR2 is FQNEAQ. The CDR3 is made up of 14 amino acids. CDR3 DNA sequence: TGTGCCAGCAGTTATAGAACTGGACTCTACGAGCAGTACTTC. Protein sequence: CASSYRTGLYEQYF.

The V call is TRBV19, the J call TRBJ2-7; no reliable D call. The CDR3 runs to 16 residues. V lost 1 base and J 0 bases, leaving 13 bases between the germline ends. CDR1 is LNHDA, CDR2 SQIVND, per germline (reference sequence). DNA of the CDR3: TGTGCCAGTAGTATAGGGGGATCACCGGTCTCCTACGAGCAGTACTTC. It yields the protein CASSIGGSPVSYEQYF.

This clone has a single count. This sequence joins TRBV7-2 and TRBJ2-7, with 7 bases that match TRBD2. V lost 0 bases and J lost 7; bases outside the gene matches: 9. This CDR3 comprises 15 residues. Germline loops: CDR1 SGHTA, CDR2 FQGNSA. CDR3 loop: CASSLARGSPWEQYF. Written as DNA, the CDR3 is TGTGCCAGCAGCTTAGCGCGGGGGTCCCCATGGGAGCAGTACTTC.

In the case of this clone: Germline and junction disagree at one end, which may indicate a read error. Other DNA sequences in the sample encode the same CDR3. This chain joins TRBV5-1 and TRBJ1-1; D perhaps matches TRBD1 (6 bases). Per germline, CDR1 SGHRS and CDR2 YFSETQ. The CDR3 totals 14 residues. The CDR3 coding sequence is TGCGCCAGCAGCCCGGACAGCCGGAACACTGAAGCCTTCTTT. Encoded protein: CASSPDSRNTEAFF.

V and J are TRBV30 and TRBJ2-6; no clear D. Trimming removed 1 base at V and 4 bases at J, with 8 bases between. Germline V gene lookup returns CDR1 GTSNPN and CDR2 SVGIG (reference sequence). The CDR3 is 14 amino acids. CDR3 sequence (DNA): TGTGCCTGGAGTGGCCAGACAGGGGCCAACGTCCTGACTTTC. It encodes CAWSGQTGANVLTF.

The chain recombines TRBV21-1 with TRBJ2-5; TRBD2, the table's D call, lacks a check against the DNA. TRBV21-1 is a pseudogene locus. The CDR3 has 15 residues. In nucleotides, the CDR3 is TGTGCCAGCAGCAAAGGAAATGGAGGTACAGAGACCCAGTACTTC. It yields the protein CASSKGNGGTETQYF.

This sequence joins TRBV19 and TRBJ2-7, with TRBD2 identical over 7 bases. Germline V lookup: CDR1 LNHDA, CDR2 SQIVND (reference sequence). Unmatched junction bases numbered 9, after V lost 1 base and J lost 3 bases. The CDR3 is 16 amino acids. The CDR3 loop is CASSIAGDYVRYEQYF. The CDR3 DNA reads TGTGCCAGTAGTATAGCGGGGGACTACGTTCGCTACGAGCAGTACTTC.

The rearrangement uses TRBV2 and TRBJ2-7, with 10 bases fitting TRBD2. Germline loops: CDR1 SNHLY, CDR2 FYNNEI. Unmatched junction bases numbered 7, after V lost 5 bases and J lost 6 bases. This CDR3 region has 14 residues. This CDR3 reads CASSKDSGRIEQYF. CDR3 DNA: TGTGCCAGCAGTAAGGATAGCGGGAGGATCGAGCAGTACTTC.

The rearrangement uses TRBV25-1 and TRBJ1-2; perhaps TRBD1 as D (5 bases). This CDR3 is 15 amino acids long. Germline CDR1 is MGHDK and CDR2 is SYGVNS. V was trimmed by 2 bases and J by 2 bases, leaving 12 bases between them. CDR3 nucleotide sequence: TGTGCCAGCAGTGAAAGTGGGCACAGGAACTATGGCTACACCTTC. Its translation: CASSESGHRNYGYTF.

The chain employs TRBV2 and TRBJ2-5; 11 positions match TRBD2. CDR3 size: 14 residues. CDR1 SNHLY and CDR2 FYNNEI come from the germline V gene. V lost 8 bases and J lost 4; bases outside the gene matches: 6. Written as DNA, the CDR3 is TGTGCCAGCTGTCGACTAGCGGGAACAGAGACCCAGTACTTC. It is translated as CASCRLAGTETQYF.

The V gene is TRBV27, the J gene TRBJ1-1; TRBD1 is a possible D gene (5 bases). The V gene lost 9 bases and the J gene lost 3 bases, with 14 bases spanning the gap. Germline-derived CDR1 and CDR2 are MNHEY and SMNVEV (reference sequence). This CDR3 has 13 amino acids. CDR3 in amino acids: CASWGSIYTEAFF. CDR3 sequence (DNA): TGTGCCAGTTGGGGGTCTATCTACACTGAAGCTTTCTTT.

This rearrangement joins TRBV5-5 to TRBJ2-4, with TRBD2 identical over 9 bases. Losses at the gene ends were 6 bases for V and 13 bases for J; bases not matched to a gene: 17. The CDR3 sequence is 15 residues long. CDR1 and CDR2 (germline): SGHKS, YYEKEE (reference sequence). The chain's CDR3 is CASNPTSGFNQVQYF. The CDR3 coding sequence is TGTGCCAGCAACCCGACTAGCGGATTTAACCAAGTGCAGTACTTC.

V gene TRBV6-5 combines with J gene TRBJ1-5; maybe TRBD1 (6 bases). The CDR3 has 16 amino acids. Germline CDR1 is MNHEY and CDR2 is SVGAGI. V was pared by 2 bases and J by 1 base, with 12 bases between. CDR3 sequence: CASSYDGDTSNQPQHF. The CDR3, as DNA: TGTGCCAGCAGTTACGATGGGGACACGAGCAATCAGCCCCAGCATTTT.

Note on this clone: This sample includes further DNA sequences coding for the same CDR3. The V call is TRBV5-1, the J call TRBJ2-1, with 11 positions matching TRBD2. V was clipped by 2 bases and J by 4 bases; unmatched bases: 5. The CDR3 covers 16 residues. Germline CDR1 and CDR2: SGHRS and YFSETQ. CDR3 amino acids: CASSFLTSGSYNEQFF. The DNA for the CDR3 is TGCGCCAGCAGCTTTCTAACTAGCGGGAGTTACAATGAGCAGTTCTTC.

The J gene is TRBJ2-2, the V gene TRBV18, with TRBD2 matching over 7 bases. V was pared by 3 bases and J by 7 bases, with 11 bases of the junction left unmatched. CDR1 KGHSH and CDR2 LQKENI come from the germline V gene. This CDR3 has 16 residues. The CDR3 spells CASSPGGSRMNGELFF. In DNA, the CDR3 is TGTGCCAGCTCACCGGGCGGGAGTAGGATGAACGGGGAGCTGTTTTTT. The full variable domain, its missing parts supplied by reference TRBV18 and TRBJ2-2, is NAGVMQNPRHLVRRRGQEARLRCSPMKGHSHVYWYRQLPEEGLKFMVYLQKENIIDESGMPKERFSAEFPKEGPSILRIQQVVRGDSAAYFCASSPGGSRMNGELFFGEGSRLTVL.

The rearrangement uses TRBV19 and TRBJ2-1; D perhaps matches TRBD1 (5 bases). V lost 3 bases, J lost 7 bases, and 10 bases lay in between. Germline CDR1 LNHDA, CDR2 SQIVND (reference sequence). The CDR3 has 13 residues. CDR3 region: CASSIGRVNEQFF. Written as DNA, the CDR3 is TGTGCCAGTAGTATCGGCAGGGTGAATGAGCAGTTCTTC.

The CDR3 DNA sequence: TGTGCCAGCTCACCAGCCTCAGGGGCGAATGGCTACACCTTC. The encoded protein is CASSPASGANGYTF. The chain uses TRBV18 and TRBJ1-2; weak D call: TRBD1 (6 bases). The V end was cut by 2 bases, the J end by 6 bases, with 13 bases between. This CDR3 is built from 14 residues. The germline V gene encodes CDR1 KGHSH and CDR2 LQKENI.

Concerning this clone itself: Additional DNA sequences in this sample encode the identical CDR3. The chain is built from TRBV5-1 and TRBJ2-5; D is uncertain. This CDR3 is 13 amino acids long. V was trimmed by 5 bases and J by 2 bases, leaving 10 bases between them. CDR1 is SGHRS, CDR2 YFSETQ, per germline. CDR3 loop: CASSRTTQETQYF. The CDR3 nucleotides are TGCGCCAGCAGTCGCACCACACAAGAGACCCAGTACTTC.